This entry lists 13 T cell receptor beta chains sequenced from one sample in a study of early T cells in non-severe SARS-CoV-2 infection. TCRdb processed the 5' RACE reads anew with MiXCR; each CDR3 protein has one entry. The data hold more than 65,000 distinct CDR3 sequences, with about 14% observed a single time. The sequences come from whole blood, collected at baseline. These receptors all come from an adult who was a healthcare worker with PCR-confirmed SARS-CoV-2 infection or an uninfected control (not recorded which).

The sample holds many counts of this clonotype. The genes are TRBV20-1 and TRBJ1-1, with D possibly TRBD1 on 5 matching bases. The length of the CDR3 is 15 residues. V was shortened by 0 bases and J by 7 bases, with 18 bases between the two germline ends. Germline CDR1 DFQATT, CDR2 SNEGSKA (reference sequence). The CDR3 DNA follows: TGCAGTGCTAGAGATCGTAAAACAGGTCGGCTTGAAGCTTTCTTT. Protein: CSARDRKTGRLEAFF.

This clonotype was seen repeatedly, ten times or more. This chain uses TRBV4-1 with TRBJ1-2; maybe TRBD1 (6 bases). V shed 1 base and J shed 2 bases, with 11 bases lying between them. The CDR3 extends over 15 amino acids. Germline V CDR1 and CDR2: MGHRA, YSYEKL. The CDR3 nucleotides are TGCGCCAGCAGCCAAGCCCAGGGGTCGAACTATGGCTACACCTTC. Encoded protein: CASSQAQGSNYGYTF.

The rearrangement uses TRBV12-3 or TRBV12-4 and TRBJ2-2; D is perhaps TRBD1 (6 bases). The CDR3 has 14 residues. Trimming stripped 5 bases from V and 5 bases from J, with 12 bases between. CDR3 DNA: TGTGCCAGCAGTCTCACTAGGGGGACCGGGGAGCTGTTTTTT. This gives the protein CASSLTRGTGELFF.

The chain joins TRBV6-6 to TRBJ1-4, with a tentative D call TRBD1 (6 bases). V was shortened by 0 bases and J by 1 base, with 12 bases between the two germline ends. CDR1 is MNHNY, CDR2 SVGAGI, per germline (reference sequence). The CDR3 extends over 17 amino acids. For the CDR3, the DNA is TGTGCCAGCAGTTACTCGAGGAGGGGGAAAACTAATGAAAAACTGTTTTTT. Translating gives CASSYSRRGKTNEKLFF.

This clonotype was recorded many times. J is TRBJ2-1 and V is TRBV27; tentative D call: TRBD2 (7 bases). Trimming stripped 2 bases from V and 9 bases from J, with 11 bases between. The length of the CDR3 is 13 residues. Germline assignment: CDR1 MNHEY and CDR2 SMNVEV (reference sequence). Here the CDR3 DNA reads TGTGCCAGCAGTTTACAAGGGGGGGGTGAGCAGTTCTTC. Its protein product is CASSLQGGGEQFF.

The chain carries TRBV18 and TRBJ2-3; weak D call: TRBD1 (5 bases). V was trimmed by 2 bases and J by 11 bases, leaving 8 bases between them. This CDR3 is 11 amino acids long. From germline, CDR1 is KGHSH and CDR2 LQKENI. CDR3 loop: CASSPDSGQYF. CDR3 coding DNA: TGTGCCAGCTCACCAGACAGTGGGCAGTATTTT.

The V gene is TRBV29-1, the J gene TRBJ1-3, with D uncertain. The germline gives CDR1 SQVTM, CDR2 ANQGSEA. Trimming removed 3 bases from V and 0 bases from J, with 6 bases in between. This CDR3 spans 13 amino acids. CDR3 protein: CSVESNSGNTIYF. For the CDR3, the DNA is TGCAGCGTTGAGTCAAACTCTGGAAACACCATATATTTT. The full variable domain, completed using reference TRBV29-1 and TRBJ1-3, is SAVISQKPSRDICQRGTSLTIQCQVDSQVTMMFWYRQQPGQSLTLIATANQGSEATYESGFVIDKFPISRPNLTFSTLTVSNMSPEDSSIYLCSVESNSGNTIYFGEGSWLTVV.

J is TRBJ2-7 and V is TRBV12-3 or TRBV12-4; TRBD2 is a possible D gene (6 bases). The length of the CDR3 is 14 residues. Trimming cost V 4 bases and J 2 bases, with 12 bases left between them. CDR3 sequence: CASSYGGLAYEQYF. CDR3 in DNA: TGTGCCAGCAGTTACGGGGGACTGGCCTACGAGCAGTACTTC.

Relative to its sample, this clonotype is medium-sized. The CDR3: CSAHHAQGENTIYF. The DNA for the CDR3 is TGCAGTGCCCACCACGCCCAGGGGGAAAACACCATATATTTT. This chain connects TRBV20-1 to TRBJ1-3, with 7 bases lining up with TRBD1. In germline, CDR1 is DFQATT, CDR2 SNEGSKA (reference sequence). The V and J ends lost 6 bases and 6 bases, in that order; junction bases with no gene match: 11. The CDR3 runs to 14 residues.

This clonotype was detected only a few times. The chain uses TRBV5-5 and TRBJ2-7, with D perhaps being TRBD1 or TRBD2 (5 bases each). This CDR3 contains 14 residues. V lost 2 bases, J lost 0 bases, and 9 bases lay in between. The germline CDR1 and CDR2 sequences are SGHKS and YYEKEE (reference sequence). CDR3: CASSFGANSYEQYF. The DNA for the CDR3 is TGTGCCAGCAGCTTCGGGGCAAACTCCTACGAGCAGTACTTC.

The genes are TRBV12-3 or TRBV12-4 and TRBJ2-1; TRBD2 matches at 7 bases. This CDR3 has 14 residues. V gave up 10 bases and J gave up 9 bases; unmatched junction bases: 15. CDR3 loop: CATMGWEGPSEQFF. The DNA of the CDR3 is TGTGCCACCATGGGGTGGGAGGGCCCTAGTGAGCAGTTCTTC.

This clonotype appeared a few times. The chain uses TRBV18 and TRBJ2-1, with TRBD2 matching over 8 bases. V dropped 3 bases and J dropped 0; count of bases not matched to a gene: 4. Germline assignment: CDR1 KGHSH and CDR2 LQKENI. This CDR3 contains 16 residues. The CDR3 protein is CASSPKRENSYNEQFF. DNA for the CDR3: TGTGCCAGCTCACCGAAGCGGGAGAACTCCTACAATGAGCAGTTCTTC.

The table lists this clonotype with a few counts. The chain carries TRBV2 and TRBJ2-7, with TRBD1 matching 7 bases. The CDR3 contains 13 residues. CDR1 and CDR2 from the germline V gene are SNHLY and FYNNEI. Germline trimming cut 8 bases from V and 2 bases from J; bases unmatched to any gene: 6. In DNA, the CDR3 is TGTGCCAGCGTACAGGGGACCACCTACGAGCAGTACTTC. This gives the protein CASVQGTTYEQYF.